This T cell receptor (beta chain) derives from a study of post-analysis software for immune sequencing data. Study outcomes and limitations: Five or six TRBV segments were significantly more frequent in patients than in controls. TRBV5-6, TRBV5-1 and TRBV20-1 were among these segments.

Included in the TCR beta cDNA libraries were unique molecular identifiers. One entry per CDR3 protein, called by TCRdb with MiXCR from the PCR reads. This repertoire shows approximately 570,000 distinct CDR3 sequences, 44% found once; its top ten account for approximately 1.7%. This clonotype was counted between two and nine times. Its antigen is as yet unknown. The CDR3 sequence is 14 residues long. The V and J ends lost 5 bases and 4 bases, in that order; junction bases with no gene match: 7. Germline lookup yields CDR1 SGHDT and CDR2 YYEEEE. Sequencing used blood. The gene calls are TRBV5-6 and TRBJ2-3, with TRBD2 matching 7 bases. This receptor was taken from a girl aged 5-17 years with multiple sclerosis. Written as DNA, the CDR3 is TGTGCCAGCAGGACGGGAGGAGCTTCAGATACGCAGTATTTT. This translates into CASRTGGASDTQYF.